The T cell receptor (beta chain) described here comes from a study of blood T cells in healthy people across ages. Regarding this clonotype: Antigen unknown.

The use of a sample-barcoded 5' primer and a J-beta primer mix characterized a second PCR of roughly 7 to 11 cycles. Each cDNA molecule was tagged by a template-switch adaptor that had 12 random nucleotides. A single record per CDR3 protein comes from TCRdb applying MiXCR to the 5' RACE reads. The sample lists over a million distinct CDR3 sequences; around 43% were seen once. Study results and caveats: Roughly linear age-related decline in beta diversity appeared, significant by age about 40.

Germline CDR1 is SGHTA and CDR2 is FQGTGA. This CDR3 region has 15 residues. J lost 6 bases, V lost 2 bases, and 2 bases had no gene match. Isolation recovered at least 6.5 million PBMCs from every sample. This rearrangement joins TRBV7-3 to TRBJ2-1; 12 nucleotides align to TRBD2. The sequenced material came from blood. This TCR derives from an older woman in good health. The chain's CDR3 is CASSLSSGRANEQFF. The CDR3 DNA reads TGTGCCAGCAGCTTATCTAGCGGGAGGGCCAATGAGCAGTTCTTC.